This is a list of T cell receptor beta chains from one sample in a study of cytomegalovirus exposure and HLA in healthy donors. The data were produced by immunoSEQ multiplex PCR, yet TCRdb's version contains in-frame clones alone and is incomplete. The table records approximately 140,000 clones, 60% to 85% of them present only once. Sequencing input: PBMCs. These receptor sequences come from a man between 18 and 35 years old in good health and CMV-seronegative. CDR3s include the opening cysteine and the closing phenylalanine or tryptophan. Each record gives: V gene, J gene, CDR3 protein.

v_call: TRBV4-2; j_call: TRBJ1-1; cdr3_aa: CASSPDEGDTEAFF
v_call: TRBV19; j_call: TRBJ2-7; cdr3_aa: CASSTTGGRVSDEQYF
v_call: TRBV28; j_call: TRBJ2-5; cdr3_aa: CATRGGGRRGGQYF
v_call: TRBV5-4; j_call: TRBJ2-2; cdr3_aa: CASSLIGGRNGELFF
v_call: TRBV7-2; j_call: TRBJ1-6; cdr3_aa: CASSLDVGLGSPLHF
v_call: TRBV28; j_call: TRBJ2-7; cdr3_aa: CASSSEYEQYF
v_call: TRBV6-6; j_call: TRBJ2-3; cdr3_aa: CASSYEQGSRDTQYF
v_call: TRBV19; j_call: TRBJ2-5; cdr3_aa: CASSIGGHGQETQYF
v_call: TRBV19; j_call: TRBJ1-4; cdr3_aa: CASEDRGRSEKLFF
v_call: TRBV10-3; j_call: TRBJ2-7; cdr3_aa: CAISDGLAGEVYEQYF